This T cell receptor beta chain was captured in a study of memory CD4+ T cells and cytomegalovirus serostatus. The sort gate was single viable CD3+CD4+CD8-CD45RO+ cells for memory CD4+ T cells. For this clone: Antigen specificity is unknown.

General study findings and limits: The CMV-associated TCR signature appears largely within the CD4+ memory repertoire.

Clones were sequenced by immunoSEQ multiplex PCR, and TCRdb holds only the in-frame ones, with some missing. The sample holds 55,000 to 75,000 clones, more than 75% seen once. Specimen: memory CD4+ T cells from blood. This TCR derives from an adult in good health and CMV-seronegative.

The CDR3 here is CASSLGGDQPQHF. The CDR3 nucleotides read TGTGCCAGCAGCTTGGGGGGCGATCAGCCCCAGCATTTT. The rearrangement links TRBV5-4 to TRBJ1-5, with D possibly TRBD1 on 5 matching bases. This CDR3 is 13 amino acids long. Trimming removed 0 bases at V and 5 bases at J, with 6 bases between. Per germline, CDR1 SGHNT and CDR2 YYREEE (reference sequence). The full variable domain, its missing parts supplied by reference TRBV5-4 and TRBJ1-5, is ETGVTQSPTHLIKTRGQQVTLRCSSQSGHNTVSWYQQALGQGPQFIFQYYREEENGRGNFPPRFSGLQFPNYSSELNVNALELDDSALYLCASSLGGDQPQHFGDGTRLSIL.